These 30 T cell receptor beta chains were all obtained from the same sample, sequenced in a study of cytomegalovirus exposure and HLA in healthy donors. 13 Jbeta primers and 60 Vbeta primers were used for the PCR. Libraries were prepared by immunoSEQ multiplex PCR; TCRdb keeps only in-frame clonotypes and omits some of them. The table has around 180,000 clones, approximately 83% seen once. The sequencing sample was made of PBMCs. The receptors come from a boy aged 2 to 10 in good health and CMV-seronegative.

The chain uses TRBV2 and TRBJ2-7, with 9 bases fitting TRBD1. Germline values: CDR1 SNHLY, CDR2 FYNNEI. This CDR3 has 14 amino acids. V was pared by 8 bases and J by 4 bases, with 9 bases of the junction left unmatched. This CDR3 is CASGLGTGRYEQYV. The CDR3 DNA reads TGTGCCAGCGGATTAGGGACAGGGCGGTACGAGCAGTACGTC.

This chain connects TRBV30 to TRBJ1-1; D gene ambiguous. Germline V gene data show CDR1 as GTSNPN and CDR2 as SVGIG (reference sequence). The CDR3 totals 11 residues. The V end was cut by 4 bases, the J end by 5 bases, with 8 bases between. CDR3 residues: CAWIPGTEAFF. The DNA of the CDR3 is TGTGCCTGGATACCGGGGACTGAAGCTTTCTTT.

The chain is built from TRBV10-2 and TRBJ2-7; 8 nucleotides align to TRBD1. Trimming cost V 3 bases and J 3 bases; bases outside gene matches: 7. This CDR3 is 15 amino acids long. Looked up from germline, CDR1 is WSHSY and CDR2 is SAAADI. The CDR3 DNA is TGCGCCAGCAGTGAACGAACAGGGGGGTTCTACGAGCAGTACGTC. Translated, it gives CASSERTGGFYEQYV.

The chain is built from TRBV27 and TRBJ1-2, with TRBD1 matching over 8 bases. The CDR3 is made up of 15 amino acids. From germline, CDR1 is MNHEY and CDR2 SMNVEV (reference sequence). V lost 5 bases to trimming and J lost 1 base; unmatched junction nucleotides: 6. As DNA, the CDR3 is TGTGCCAGCAGTCTAGGACAGGGACGTAACTATGGCTACACCTTC. Amino acid sequence: CASSLGQGRNYGYTF.

The CDR3 DNA follows: TGCGCCAGCAGCCAGAGGCGGGGGCTTGGAAACACCATATATTTT. This translates into CASSQRRGLGNTIYF. V gene TRBV4-3 combines with J gene TRBJ1-3, with TRBD1 as a possible D gene (6 bases). V was trimmed by 3 bases and J by 3 bases, leaving 12 bases between them. The CDR3 extends over 15 amino acids. The V gene's germline CDR1 is LGHNA and CDR2 YSLEER.

Only one count was recorded for this clone. The rearrangement uses TRBV11-2 and TRBJ2-3, with 9 positions matching TRBD2. This CDR3 region has 15 residues. Germline loops: CDR1 SGHAT, CDR2 FQNNGV. V lost 5 bases to trimming and J lost 1 base; unmatched junction nucleotides: 4. For the CDR3, the DNA is TGTGCCAGCAGCGACCTAGCGGGGCGCACAGATACGCAGTATTTT. This gives the protein CASSDLAGRTDTQYF.

Concerning this clone: Germline and junction disagree at one end, which may indicate a read error. This chain connects TRBV5-6 to TRBJ2-6; tentative D call: TRBD2 (6 bases). The CDR3 runs to 14 residues. Germline-derived CDR1 and CDR2 are SGHDT and YYEEEE. In DNA, the CDR3 is TGTGCCAGCAGCGCGGGATATGGGGCCAACGTCCCGACTTTC. Protein sequence: CASSAGYGANVPTF. Full variable domain (remainder filled in from reference TRBV5-6 and TRBJ2-6): DAGVTQSPTHLIKTRGQQVTLRCSPKSGHDTVSWYQQALGQGPQFIFQYYEEEERQRGNFPDRFSGHQFPNYSSELNVNALLLGDSALYLCASSAGYGANVPTFGAGSRLTVL.

Details on this clone: This sample includes further DNA sequences coding for the same CDR3. This sequence joins TRBV2 and TRBJ2-5, with 7 bases lining up with TRBD2. The germline gives CDR1 SNHLY, CDR2 FYNNEI. This CDR3 comprises 13 residues. Trimming took 5 bases from V and 1 from J; bases not matched to a gene: 1. CDR3 protein: CASSSSGQETQYF. CDR3 in DNA: TGTGCCAGCAGTTCTAGCGGCCAAGAGACCCAGTACTTC.

V usage is TRBV6-6 and J usage is TRBJ1-1; D not certain. Trimming removed 4 bases from V and 5 bases from J, with 8 bases in between. Germline CDR1 is MNHNY and CDR2 is SVGAGI (reference sequence). The CDR3 loop spans 12 amino acids. The CDR3 here is CASSSPGTEAFF. The DNA of the CDR3 is TGTGCCAGCAGTTCCCCGGGTACTGAAGCTTTCTTT.

The gene calls are TRBV2 and TRBJ2-1; 11 bases agree with TRBD2. V trimming: 5 bases; J trimming: 2 bases; junction bases outside the gene matches: 2. This CDR3 region has 15 residues. Germline V gene data show CDR1 as SNHLY and CDR2 as FYNNEI. In DNA, the CDR3 is TGTGCCAGCAGTTGGGGACTAGCGGCCTACAATGAGCAGTTCTTC. Translation gives CASSWGLAAYNEQFF.

The rearrangement uses TRBV5-8 and TRBJ2-1; 9 bases match TRBD2. The junction had 9 bases not matched to a gene; V was cut back by 7 bases and J by 7 bases. The CDR3 contains 14 residues. The germline CDR1 and CDR2 sequences are SGHTS and YDEGEE. CDR3 sequence reads: CASLRRGGLNEQFF. The CDR3 region has the DNA TGTGCCAGCCTCCGGCGGGGGGGGTTAAATGAGCAGTTCTTC.

This chain uses TRBV2 with TRBJ2-5; 7 bases are a match to TRBD2. The J call may be in error: the DNA end matches TRBJ2-7 better. Germline assignment: CDR1 SNHLY and CDR2 FYNNEI. The CDR3 has 15 residues. CDR3 protein: CASSEAGGSSYEQYF. The DNA for the CDR3 is TGTGCCAGCAGTGAAGCCGGCGGGAGCTCCTACGAGCAGTACTTC.

This clone was seen a single time. The V gene is TRBV6-1, the J gene TRBJ2-7; 8 positions agree with TRBD2. The CDR3 spans 13 residues. Germline trimming cut 6 bases from V and 3 bases from J; bases unmatched to any gene: 4. CDR1 and CDR2 (germline): MNHNS, SASEGT. The CDR3 protein is CASRTSVYYEQYF. As DNA, the CDR3 is TGTGCCAGCAGGACTAGCGTCTACTACGAGCAGTACTTC.

V gene TRBV28 combines with J gene TRBJ2-7; 10 bases line up with TRBD1. Germline-derived CDR1 and CDR2 are MDHEN and SYDVKM. V shed 6 bases and J 0 bases; nucleotides not matched to a gene: 5. The CDR3 extends over 15 amino acids. The CDR3 reads CASSPDRGVSYEQYF. In nucleotides, the CDR3 is TGTGCCAGCAGCCCGGACAGGGGGGTCTCCTACGAGCAGTACTTC.

This sequence joins TRBV5-1 and TRBJ2-1; 7 nucleotides agree with TRBD1. J gave up 12 bases and V 0 bases, and 15 bases lay outside the gene matches. This CDR3 is 16 amino acids long. CDR1 is SGHRS and CDR2 is YFSETQ in the germline V gene. The CDR3 sequence: CASSLVGGAGLERQFF. The CDR3 DNA is TGCGCCAGCAGCTTGGTAGGGGGCGCGGGCTTGGAGAGGCAGTTCTTC.

This clone was recorded a few times. This CDR3 reads CASSLWGGRFTDTQYF. The CDR3 DNA reads TGTGCCAGCAGCTTATGGGGGGGACGATTCACAGATACGCAGTATTTT. The chain joins TRBV11-2 to TRBJ2-3; 7 bases fit TRBD2. CDR1 is SGHAT, CDR2 FQNNGV, per germline. The CDR3 totals 16 residues. V lost 2 bases, J lost 2 bases, and 7 bases stayed unmatched.

The chain couples TRBV9 to TRBJ2-3; D unclear. CDR1 and CDR2 from the germline V gene are SGDLS and YYNGEE. The CDR3 covers 14 residues. V was trimmed by 3 bases and J by 0 bases, leaving 8 bases between them. The CDR3 bases are TGTGCCAGCAGCGCTCTACCGAGCACAGATACGCAGTATTTT. Translated, it gives CASSALPSTDTQYF.

The V and J genes are TRBV30 and TRBJ1-1; a weak D match, TRBD1 (5 bases). The CDR3 is 15 amino acids. Per the germline V gene, CDR1 is GTSNPN and CDR2 is SVGIG (reference sequence). V lost 2 bases to trimming and J lost 0 bases, with 13 bases between them. The CDR3 bases are TGTGCCTGGAGTCGGGGGAATCTCTTGAACACTGAAGCTTTCTTT. Amino acids: CAWSRGNLLNTEAFF.

This clone turned up a few times. V is TRBV7-9 and J is TRBJ1-6, with TRBD1 matching over 8 bases. The CDR3 runs 15 residues. V lost 1 base, J lost 10 bases, and 6 bases stayed unmatched. Germline CDR1 and CDR2: SEHNR and FQNEAQ (reference sequence). CDR3 DNA: TGTGCCAGCAGCTTAGGGACAGGGAAAGGCTCACCCCTCCACTTT. Translated: CASSLGTGKGSPLHF. The full variable domain, its missing parts supplied by reference TRBV7-9 and TRBJ1-6, is DTGVSQNPRHKITKRGQNVTFRCDPISEHNRLYWYRQTLGQGPEFLTYFQNEAQLEKSRLLSDRFSAERPKGSFSTLEIQRTEQGDSAMYLCASSLGTGKGSPLHFGNGTRLTVT.

This clone has just one count. The chain combines TRBV6-5 with TRBJ2-7; TRBD1 agrees at 7 bases. Germline CDR1 is MNHEY and CDR2 is SVGAGI. Trimming took 2 bases from V and 5 from J; bases not matched to a gene: 6. This CDR3 region has 14 residues. CDR3 in amino acids: CASSYGIGGNEQYF. Written as DNA, the CDR3 is TGTGCCAGCAGTTACGGTATAGGGGGCAACGAGCAGTACTTC.

V and J are TRBV5-1 and TRBJ2-3; 15 positions match TRBD2. The J segment lost 6 bases and the V segment lost 4 bases, leaving 12 bases of the junction unmatched. CDR1 and CDR2 from the germline V gene are SGHRS and YFSETQ. The CDR3 runs 18 residues. CDR3 in DNA: TGCGCCAGCAGCGACTCGAGGACTAGCGGGGGGGCAGGGGATACGCAGTATTTT. Protein sequence: CASSDSRTSGGAGDTQYF.

The chain combines TRBV19 with TRBJ1-5; D call uncertain. The germline V gene has CDR1 LNHDA and CDR2 SQIVND (reference sequence). The CDR3 runs 17 residues. Trimming pared 3 bases from V and 0 bases from J, leaving 15 bases between. CDR3 protein: CASSIYNQAYSNQPQHF. The CDR3 nucleotides are TGTGCCAGTAGTATCTATAACCAGGCTTATAGCAATCAGCCCCAGCATTTT.

The V and J genes are TRBV28 and TRBJ1-5; TRBD1 matches at 9 bases. This CDR3 comprises 13 residues. V shed 5 bases, J shed 8 bases, and the junction held 4 bases outside the gene matches. CDR1 and CDR2 from the germline V gene are MDHEN and SYDVKM. For the CDR3, the DNA is TGTGCCAGCAGTAACAGGGGGCTGGAGCCCCAGCATTTT. Its protein is CASSNRGLEPQHF.

V usage is TRBV30 and J usage is TRBJ1-5; no clear D gene. The V and J ends lost 0 bases and 1 base respectively, with 10 bases between them. The CDR3 contains 15 residues. Germline V gene data show CDR1 as GTSNPN and CDR2 as SVGIG (reference sequence). The CDR3 region has the DNA TGTGCCTGGAGTGTACTAGGTGGGAGCAATCAGCCCCAGCATTTT. Translating it yields CAWSVLGGSNQPQHF.

CDR3 sequence reads: CASTLTGLAGINEQFF. CDR3 nucleotide sequence: TGTGCCAGCACCCTAACAGGACTAGCCGGGATCAATGAGCAGTTCTTC. The V call is TRBV5-4, the J call TRBJ2-1; TRBD2 matches at 8 bases. There are 16 residues in the CDR3. Germline assignment: CDR1 SGHNT and CDR2 YYREEE (reference sequence). With V trimmed by 6 bases and J by 6 bases, 14 bases remained unmatched.

This clone is a singleton in its sample. This sequence joins TRBV9 and TRBJ2-1, with TRBD2 matching over 10 bases. Germline CDR1 and CDR2: SGDLS and YYNGEE. The CDR3 runs 14 residues. V shed 3 bases and J 6 bases; nucleotides not matched to a gene: 3. For the CDR3, the DNA is TGTGCCAGCAGCGCGCCTAGCGGGAGCAATGAGCAGTTCTTC. Encoded protein: CASSAPSGSNEQFF.

V gene TRBV7-8 combines with J gene TRBJ2-3, with D tentatively TRBD2 (5 bases). V shed 5 bases and J shed 0 bases, with 15 bases lying between them. CDR3 size: 16 residues. Germline lookup yields CDR1 SGHVS and CDR2 FQNEAQ. CDR3 coding DNA: TGTGCCAGCAGCGCACTGGGAGCGGAGAGCACAGATACGCAGTATTTT. It yields the protein CASSALGAESTDTQYF.

The chain carries TRBV9 and TRBJ2-5; the D gene is possibly TRBD2 (5 bases). CDR1 is SGDLS and CDR2 is YYNGEE in the germline V gene. CDR3 length equals 14 residues. V was clipped by 0 bases and J by 8 bases, with 14 bases between them. The CDR3 loop is CASSVGTRPDTQYF. The DNA for the CDR3 is TGTGCCAGCAGCGTAGGTACTAGGCCAGACACCCAGTACTTC.

The chain links TRBV5-1 to TRBJ1-1; D gene unclear. The CDR3 totals 15 residues. From germline, CDR1 is SGHRS and CDR2 YFSETQ. V shed 0 bases and J shed 8 bases, with 17 bases lying between them. The chain's CDR3 is CASSLASIGLEEAFF. The CDR3 DNA sequence: TGCGCCAGCAGCTTGGCCTCAATAGGTTTGGAGGAAGCTTTCTTT.

This clone has more than one count but fewer than ten. V usage is TRBV5-4 and J usage is TRBJ1-2, with no clear D. The CDR3 length is 13 residues. With 0 bases removed from V and 5 bases from J, the gap between germline ends came to 8 bases. The germline V gene has CDR1 SGHNT and CDR2 YYREEE (reference sequence). The DNA of the CDR3 is TGTGCCAGCAGCTTGGGGTTGGAGTATGGCTACACCTTC. Translated: CASSLGLEYGYTF.